A selection of T cell receptor beta chains follows, all from one sample in a study of cytomegalovirus exposure and HLA in healthy donors. Here immunoSEQ multiplex PCR was the method, and the copy in TCRdb shows in-frame clones only, minus some. Among tens of thousands of clones listed, 85% to 95% were seen once. Sequenced: PBMCs. These receptors were taken from a man aged 18-30 years in good health and CMV-seropositive. The CDR3 runs from the conserved cysteine through the conserved F or W. The D gene is left open where the match is weak. A clone size is listed for some rows: how often the clone was seen (once, few, many), or a class if it is expanded.

D | size | J | V | CDR3 | DNA
NA | NA | TRBJ2-1 | TRBV5-1 | CASSLGMEQSGFF | TGCGCCAGCAGCTTGGGTATGGAGCAGAGCGGGTTCTTC
TRBD2 | once | TRBJ2-1 | TRBV11-3 | CASSLAGGGYNEQFF | TGTGCCAGCAGCCTAGCGGGAGGGGGCTACAATGAGCAGTTCTTC
NA | NA | TRBJ1-1 | TRBV5-4 | CASSYRLNTEAFF | TGTGCCAGCAGCTATAGACTTAACACTGAAGCTTTCTTT
TRBD2 | NA | TRBJ2-7 | TRBV7-6 | CASSLAAGGGEQYF | TGTGCCAGCAGCTTAGCGGCGGGAGGAGGGGAGCAGTACTTC
TRBD1 | NA | TRBJ1-2 | TRBV20-1 | CSAQQGLGYTF | TGCAGTGCACAACAGGGGTTAGGCTACACCTTC
NA | NA | TRBJ2-5 | TRBV19 | CASRAGIWETQYF | TGTGCCAGTAGGGCAGGGATCTGGGAGACCCAGTACTTC
NA | NA | TRBJ2-7 | TRBV19 | CASSIAQGPYEQYF | TGTGCCAGTAGTATTGCTCAGGGCCCCTACGAGCAGTACTTC
NA | NA | TRBJ1-5 | TRBV11-2 | CASSPSESQPQHF | TGTGCCAGCAGCCCCTCCGAGAGTCAGCCCCAGCATTTT
NA | NA | TRBJ2-3 | TRBV5-1 | CASSLDYREMADTQYF | TGCGCCAGCAGCTTGGACTACAGGGAAATGGCAGATACGCAGTATTTT
TRBD1 | NA | TRBJ1-1 | TRBV6-6 | CASRSGQGATTEAFF | TGTGCCAGCAGATCTGGACAGGGGGCCACAACTGAAGCTTTCTTT
NA | NA | TRBJ2-7 | TRBV18 | CASSPTGSSEQYF | TGTGCCAGCTCACCAACAGGTTCCTCCGAGCAGTACTTC
NA | once | TRBJ2-3 | TRBV9 | CASSVRTVSTDTQYF | TGTGCCAGCAGCGTAAGAACGGTGAGCACAGATACGCAGTATTTT
TRBD1 | NA | TRBJ1-2 | TRBV11-2 | CASSLAGTGVRGYTF | TGTGCCAGCAGCCTAGCGGGGACAGGGGTACGTGGCTACACCTTC
NA | NA | TRBJ1-2 | TRBV28 | CASSDRGRNYGYTF | TGTGCCAGCAGTGATAGGGGAAGGAACTATGGCTACACCTTC
TRBD2 | NA | TRBJ2-1 | TRBV29-1 | CSVAGLVAGVGYEQFF | TGCAGCGTTGCTGGTCTGGTAGCGGGAGTTGGCTATGAGCAGTTCTTC
NA | NA | TRBJ1-2 | TRBV6-6 | CASSSKTGAYYGYTF | TGTGCCAGCAGTTCCAAGACAGGCGCCTACTATGGCTACACCTTC
NA | once | TRBJ2-2 | TRBV29-1 | CSVVTLMNTGELFF | TGCAGCGTTGTAACACTAATGAACACCGGGGAGCTGTTTTTT
TRBD1 | NA | TRBJ1-3 | TRBV5-1 | CASSKQGSGNTIYF | TGCGCCAGCAGTAAACAGGGGTCTGGAAACACCATATATTTT
TRBD2 | once | TRBJ2-1 | TRBV6-1 | CASRILAGVGNEQFF | TGTGCCAGCCGAATTCTAGCGGGAGTAGGCAATGAGCAGTTCTTC
TRBD2 | NA | TRBJ2-1 | TRBV4-2 | CASSSSGGHRDNEQFF | TGTGCCAGCAGCAGTAGCGGGGGACACCGGGACAATGAGCAGTTCTTC
TRBD2 | once | TRBJ2-7 | TRBV18 | CASSPREREGQYEQYF | TGTGCCAGCTCACCAAGGGAGCGGGAGGGCCAATACGAGCAGTACTTC
NA | NA | TRBJ1-2 | TRBV19 | CASSPADYGYTF | TGTGCCAGTAGCCCCGCGGACTATGGCTACACCTTC
TRBD2 | NA | TRBJ2-2 | TRBV6-5 | CASSSRGAGELFF | TGTGCCAGCAGTTCGCGGGGGGCCGGGGAGCTGTTTTTT
TRBD1 | NA | TRBJ2-7 | TRBV5-6 | CASSFTTGNSEQYF | TGTGCCAGCAGCTTCACGACAGGGAACAGCGAGCAGTACTTC
TRBD1 | NA | TRBJ2-3 | TRBV5-4 | CASSSGTVTDTQYF | TGTGCCAGCAGCTCGGGGACAGTCACAGATACGCAGTATTTT
NA | NA | TRBJ1-3 | TRBV28 | CASIDSTGNTIYF | TGTGCCAGCATTGACAGTACTGGAAACACCATATATTTT
TRBD1 | NA | TRBJ1-2 | TRBV18 | CASSPRQGVYGYTF | TGTGCCAGCTCACCTAGACAGGGGGTCTATGGCTACACCTTC
NA | NA | TRBJ2-7 | TRBV19 | CASSENQGYEQYF | TGTGCCAGTAGTGAAAATCAGGGCTACGAGCAGTACTTC
NA | NA | TRBJ2-1 | TRBV2 | CASSPYRQSRFF | TGTGCCAGCAGTCCCTACCGACAGTCTCGGTTCTTC
NA | NA | TRBJ1-2 | TRBV7-7 | CARGRGRSNYGYTF | TGTGCTAGAGGGAGGGGCAGATCTAACTATGGCTACACCTTC
NA | NA | TRBJ1-2 | TRBV10-3 | CAISEKPARGADGYTF | TGTGCCATCAGCGAAAAACCGGCCAGGGGAGCAGATGGCTACACCTTC
NA | NA | TRBJ2-7 | TRBV6-9 | CASSYGGPVYYEQYF | TGTGCCAGCAGTTACGGGGGGCCGGTCTACTACGAGCAGTACTTC
TRBD1 | NA | TRBJ2-5 | TRBV5-6 | CASSDRGETQYF | TGTGCCAGCAGCGACAGGGGGGAGACCCAGTACTTC
NA | NA | TRBJ2-5 | TRBV27 | CATTRAQYF | TGTGCCACCACCAGGGCCCAGTACTTC
NA | NA | TRBJ1-2 | TRBV9 | CASSVALTGKTIKTF | TGTGCCAGCAGCGTAGCTTTAACAGGGAAAACTATTAAAACTTTC
TRBD2 | NA | TRBJ2-1 | TRBV5-4 | CASSSEGTSGKNEQFF | TGTGCCAGCAGCTCGGAAGGGACTAGCGGGAAGAATGAGCAGTTCTTC
TRBD2 | NA | TRBJ2-1 | TRBV7-6 | CASSLSLAGVGEQFF | TGTGCCAGCAGCTTATCCCTAGCGGGAGTAGGTGAGCAGTTCTTC
NA | NA | TRBJ2-7 | TRBV9 | CASSPRESVLYEQYF | TGTGCCAGCAGCCCCCGGGAGTCCGTATTATACGAGCAGTACTTC
TRBD1 | NA | TRBJ2-7 | TRBV5-4 | CASSVTGGQGRGEQYF | TGTGCCAGCAGCGTGACAGGGGGACAGGGGCGAGGCGAGCAGTACTTC
TRBD1 | NA | TRBJ2-3 | TRBV18 | CASSPPGQRDTQYF | TGTGCCAGCTCACCGCCGGGACAGAGAGATACGCAGTATTTT
TRBD1 | NA | TRBJ1-1 | TRBV27 | CASSFGTENTEAFF | TGTGCCAGCAGTTTTGGGACAGAGAACACTGAAGCTTTCTTT
TRBD2 | NA | TRBJ2-7 | TRBV7-2 | CASSLIAGGYEQYF | TGTGCCAGCAGCTTAATAGCGGGGGGCTACGAGCAGTACTTC
TRBD1 | few | TRBJ2-7 | TRBV4-1 | CASSQGQGDYEQYF | TGCGCCAGCAGCCAAGGGCAGGGGGACTACGAGCAGTACTTC
NA | NA | TRBJ1-3 | TRBV6-1 | CASSDSPGNTIYF | TGTGCCAGCAGTGACTCTCCTGGAAACACCATATATTTT
NA | NA | TRBJ2-7 | TRBV6-4 | CAMGGRNASYEQYF | TGTGCCATGGGGGGTCGAAATGCCTCCTACGAGCAGTACTTC
TRBD1 | NA | TRBJ1-2 | TRBV6-1 | CASSEKQTRDRGNGYTF | TGTGCCAGCAGTGAAAAACAAACCCGGGACAGGGGTAATGGCTACACCTTC
NA | NA | TRBJ2-7 | TRBV7-8 | CASSSIRQGSYEQYF | TGTGCCAGCAGCTCAATCCGGCAGGGCTCCTACGAGCAGTACTTC
TRBD2 | NA | TRBJ2-3 | TRBV7-2 | CAGGAGGRDTQYF | TGTGCCGGTGGGGCGGGGGGAAGGGATACGCAGTATTTT
NA | NA | TRBJ2-1 | TRBV29-1 | CSVRLPGRGRPNEQFF | TGCAGCGTACGGTTGCCCGGGAGGGGGCGCCCCAATGAGCAGTTCTTC
TRBD2 | NA | TRBJ2-1 | TRBV4-1 | CASSLGPGLAAGEQFF | TGCGCCAGCAGCCTAGGGCCGGGACTAGCGGCGGGTGAGCAGTTCTTC
NA | NA | TRBJ2-5 | TRBV7-8 | CASTVQGIQETQYF | TGTGCCAGCACGGTACAGGGAATCCAAGAGACCCAGTACTTC
NA | NA | TRBJ1-1 | TRBV2 | CASSEWGKNTEAFF | TGTGCCAGCAGTGAATGGGGCAAGAACACTGAAGCTTTCTTT